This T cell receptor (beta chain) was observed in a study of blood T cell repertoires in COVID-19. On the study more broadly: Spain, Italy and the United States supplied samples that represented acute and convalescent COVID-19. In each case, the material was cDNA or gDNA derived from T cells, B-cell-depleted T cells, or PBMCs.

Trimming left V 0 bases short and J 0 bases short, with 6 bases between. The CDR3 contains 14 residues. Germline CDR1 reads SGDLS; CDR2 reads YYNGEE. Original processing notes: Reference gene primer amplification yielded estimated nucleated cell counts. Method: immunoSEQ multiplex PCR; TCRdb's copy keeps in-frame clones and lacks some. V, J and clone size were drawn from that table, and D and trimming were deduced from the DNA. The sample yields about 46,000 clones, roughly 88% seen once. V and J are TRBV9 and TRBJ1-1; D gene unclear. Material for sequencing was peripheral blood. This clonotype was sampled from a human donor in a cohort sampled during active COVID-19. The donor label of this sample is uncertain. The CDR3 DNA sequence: TGTGCCAGCAGCGTAGATCCCGTGAACACTGAAGCTTTCTTT. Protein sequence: CASSVDPVNTEAFF.